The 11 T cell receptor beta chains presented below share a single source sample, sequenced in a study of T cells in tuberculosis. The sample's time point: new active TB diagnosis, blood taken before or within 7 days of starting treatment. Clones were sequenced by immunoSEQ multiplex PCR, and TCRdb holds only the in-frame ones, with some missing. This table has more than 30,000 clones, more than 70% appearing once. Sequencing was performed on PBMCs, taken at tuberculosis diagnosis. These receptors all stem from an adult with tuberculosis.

The CDR3 DNA sequence: TGTGCCAGCAGTTTTACTAGTTTGTTGCAGTTCTTC. The encoded protein is CASSFTSLLQFF. This rearrangement joins TRBV6-1 to TRBJ2-1; perhaps TRBD2 as D (5 bases). The CDR3 sequence is 12 residues long. Between the trimmed V and J ends, which lost 5 bases and 12 bases, there was a span of 14 bases. Germline loops: CDR1 MNHNS, CDR2 SASEGT.

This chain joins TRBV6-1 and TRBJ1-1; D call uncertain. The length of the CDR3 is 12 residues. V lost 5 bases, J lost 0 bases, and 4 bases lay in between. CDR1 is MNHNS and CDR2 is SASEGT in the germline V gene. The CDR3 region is CASSWLNTEAFF. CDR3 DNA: TGTGCCAGCAGTTGGCTGAACACTGAAGCTTTCTTT.

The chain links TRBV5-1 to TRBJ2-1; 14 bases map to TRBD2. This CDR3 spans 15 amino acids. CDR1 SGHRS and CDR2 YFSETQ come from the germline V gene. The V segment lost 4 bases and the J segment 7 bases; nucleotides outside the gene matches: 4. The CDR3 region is CASSTTSGRGNEQFF. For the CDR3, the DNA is TGCGCCAGCAGCACGACTAGCGGGAGGGGGAATGAGCAGTTCTTC.

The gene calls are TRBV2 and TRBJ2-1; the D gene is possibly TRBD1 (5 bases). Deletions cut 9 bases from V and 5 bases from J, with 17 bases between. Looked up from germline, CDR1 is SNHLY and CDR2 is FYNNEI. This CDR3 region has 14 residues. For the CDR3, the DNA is TGTGCCAGACAGGCCGGGCAGGGAAACAATGAGCAGTTCTTC. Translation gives CARQAGQGNNEQFF.

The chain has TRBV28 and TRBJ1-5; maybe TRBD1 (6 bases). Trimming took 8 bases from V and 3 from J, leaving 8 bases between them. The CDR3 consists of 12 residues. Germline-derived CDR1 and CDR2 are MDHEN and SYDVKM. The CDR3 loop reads CASGTPNQPQHF. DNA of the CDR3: TGTGCCAGCGGGACACCCAATCAGCCCCAGCATTTT.

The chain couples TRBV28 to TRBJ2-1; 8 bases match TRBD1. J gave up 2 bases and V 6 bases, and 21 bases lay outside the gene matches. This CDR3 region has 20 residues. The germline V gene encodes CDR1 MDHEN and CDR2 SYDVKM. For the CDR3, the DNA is TGTGCCAGCAGAAACGGACAGGGTCGATCCTATTTGGCGGCCTACAATGAGCAGTTCTTC. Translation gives CASRNGQGRSYLAAYNEQFF.

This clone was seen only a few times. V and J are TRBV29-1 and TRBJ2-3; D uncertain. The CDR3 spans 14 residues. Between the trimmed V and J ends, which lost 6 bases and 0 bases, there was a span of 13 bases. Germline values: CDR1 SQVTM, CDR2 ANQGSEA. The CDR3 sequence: CSVAQAVSTDTQYF. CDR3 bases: TGCAGCGTGGCTCAGGCCGTTAGCACAGATACGCAGTATTTT.

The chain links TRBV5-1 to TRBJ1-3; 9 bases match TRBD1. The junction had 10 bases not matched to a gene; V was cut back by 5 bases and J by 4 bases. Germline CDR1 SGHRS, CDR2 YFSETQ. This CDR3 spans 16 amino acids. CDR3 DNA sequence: TGCGCCAGCAGACATTACCCGACAGGGGGAGGAAACACCATATATTTT. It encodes CASRHYPTGGGNTIYF.

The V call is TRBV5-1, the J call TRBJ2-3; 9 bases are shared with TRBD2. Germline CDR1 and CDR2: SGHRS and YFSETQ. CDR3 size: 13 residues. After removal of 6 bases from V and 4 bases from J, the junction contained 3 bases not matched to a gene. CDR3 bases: TGCGCCAGCACTGCGGGGGGGCCAGATACGCAGTATTTT. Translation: CASTAGGPDTQYF.

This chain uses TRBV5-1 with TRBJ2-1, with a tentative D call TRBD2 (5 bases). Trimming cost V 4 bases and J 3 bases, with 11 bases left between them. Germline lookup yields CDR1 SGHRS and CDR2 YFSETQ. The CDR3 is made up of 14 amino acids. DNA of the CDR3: TGCGCCAGCAGCACACTCCGGGACTACAATGAGCAGTTCTTC. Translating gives CASSTLRDYNEQFF.

Written as DNA, the CDR3 is TGCGCCAGCAGCTTGTCGGTCTACTCGCAAAACATTCAGTACTTC. Its translation: CASSLSVYSQNIQYF. This rearrangement joins TRBV5-1 to TRBJ2-4; D not certain. The CDR3 totals 15 residues. The V and J ends lost 1 base and 5 bases respectively, with 13 bases between them. CDR1 is SGHRS, CDR2 YFSETQ, per germline. The full variable domain, its missing parts supplied by reference TRBV5-1 and TRBJ2-4, is KAGVTQTPRYLIKTRGQQVTLSCSPISGHRSVSWYQQTPGQGLQFLFEYFSETQRNKGNFPGRFSGRQFSNSRSEMNVSTLELGDSALYLCASSLSVYSQNIQYFGAGTRLSVL.